This T cell receptor (beta chain) emerged from a study of cytomegalovirus exposure and HLA in healthy donors. Study information: The use of the same platform for the roughly 120 validation repertoires and the 550 to 850 first-cohort repertoires was reported by a later analysis.

Germline-derived CDR1 and CDR2 are SNHLY and FYNNEI. CDR3 length: 13 residues. Deletions cut 1 base from V and 5 bases from J, with 8 bases between. Assay: immunoSEQ multiplex PCR; the TCRdb copy retains only in-frame clones and omits some. The sample consists of some 150,000 clones, around nine tenths of them appearing once. The clonotype originates from a man aged 18 to 29 in good health and CMV-seropositive. The rearrangement joins TRBV2 to TRBJ1-2; tentative D call: TRBD1 (5 bases). Sequencing was performed on PBMCs. The CDR3 DNA sequence: TGTGCCAGCAGTGAAGGGGGGGGTTATGGCTACACCTTC. Its translation: CASSEGGGYGYTF.